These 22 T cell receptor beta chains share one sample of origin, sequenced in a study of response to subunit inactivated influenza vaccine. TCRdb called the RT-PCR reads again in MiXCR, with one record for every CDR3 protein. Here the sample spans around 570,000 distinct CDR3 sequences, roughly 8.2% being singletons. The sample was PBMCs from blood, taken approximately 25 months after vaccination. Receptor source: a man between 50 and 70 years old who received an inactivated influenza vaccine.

Here the CDR3 reads CASSYSTGVEQYF. Written as DNA, the CDR3 is TGTGCCAGCAGTTACTCGACAGGGGTAGAGCAGTACTTC. The chain combines TRBV6-6 with TRBJ2-7, with 8 bases fitting TRBD1. This CDR3 comprises 13 residues. Losses at the gene ends were 0 bases for V and 7 bases for J; bases not matched to a gene: 2. CDR1 is MNHNY, CDR2 SVGAGI, per germline (reference sequence).

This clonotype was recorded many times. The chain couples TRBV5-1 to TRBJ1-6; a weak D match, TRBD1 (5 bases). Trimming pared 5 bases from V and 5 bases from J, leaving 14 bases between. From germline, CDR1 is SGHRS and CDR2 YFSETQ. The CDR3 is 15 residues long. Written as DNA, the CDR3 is TGCGCCAGCAGAGTAAGGGGTGGAAATAATTCACCCCTCCACTTT. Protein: CASRVRGGNNSPLHF.

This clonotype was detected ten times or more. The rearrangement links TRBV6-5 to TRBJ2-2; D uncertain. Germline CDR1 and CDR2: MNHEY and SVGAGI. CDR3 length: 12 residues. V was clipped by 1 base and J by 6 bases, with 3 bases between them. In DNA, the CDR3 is TGTGCCAGCAGTTACTTTTCCGGGGAGCTGTTTTTT. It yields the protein CASSYFSGELFF.

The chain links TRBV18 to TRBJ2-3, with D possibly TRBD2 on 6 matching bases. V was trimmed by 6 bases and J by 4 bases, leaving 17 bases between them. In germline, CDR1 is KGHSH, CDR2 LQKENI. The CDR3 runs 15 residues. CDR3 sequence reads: CASSDYRGGADTQYF. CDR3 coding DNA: TGTGCCAGCTCTGATTATAGGGGAGGCGCAGATACGCAGTATTTT. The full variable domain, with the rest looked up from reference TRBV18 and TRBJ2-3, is NAGVMQNPRHLVRRRGQEARLRCSPMKGHSHVYWYRQLPEEGLKFMVYLQKENIIDESGMPKERFSAEFPKEGPSILRIQQVVRGDSAAYFCASSDYRGGADTQYFGPGTRLTVL.

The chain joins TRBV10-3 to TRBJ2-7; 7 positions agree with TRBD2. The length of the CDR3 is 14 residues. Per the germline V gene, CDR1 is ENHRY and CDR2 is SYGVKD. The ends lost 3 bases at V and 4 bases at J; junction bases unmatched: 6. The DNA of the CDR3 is TGTGCCATCAGTGACCGGCTAGCGGCATACGAGCAGTACTTC. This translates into CAISDRLAAYEQYF.

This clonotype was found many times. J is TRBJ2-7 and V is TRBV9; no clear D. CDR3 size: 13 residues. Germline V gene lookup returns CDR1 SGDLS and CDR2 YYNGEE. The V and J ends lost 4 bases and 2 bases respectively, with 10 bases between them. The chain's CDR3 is CASSPPSTYEQYF. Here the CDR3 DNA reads TGTGCCAGCAGCCCCCCTTCGACCTACGAGCAGTACTTC.

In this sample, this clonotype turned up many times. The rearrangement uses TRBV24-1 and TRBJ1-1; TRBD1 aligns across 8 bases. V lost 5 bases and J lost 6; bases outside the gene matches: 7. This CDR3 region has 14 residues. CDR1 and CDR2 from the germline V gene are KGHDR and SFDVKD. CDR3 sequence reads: CATSARDRPAEAFF. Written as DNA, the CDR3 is TGTGCCACCAGTGCAAGGGACAGGCCGGCTGAAGCTTTCTTT.

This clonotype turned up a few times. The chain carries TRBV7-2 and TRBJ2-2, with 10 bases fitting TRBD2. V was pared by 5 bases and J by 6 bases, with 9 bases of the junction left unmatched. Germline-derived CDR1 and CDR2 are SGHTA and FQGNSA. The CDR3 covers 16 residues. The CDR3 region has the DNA TGTGCCAGCAGCCCAATAGCGGGGGGTTCCGCCGGGGAGCTGTTTTTT. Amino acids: CASSPIAGGSAGELFF. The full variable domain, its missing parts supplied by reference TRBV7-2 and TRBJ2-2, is GAGVSQSPSNKVTEKGKDVELRCDPISGHTALYWYRQSLGQGLEFLIYFQGNSAPDKSGLPSDRFSAERTGGSVSTLTIQRTQQEDSAVYLCASSPIAGGSAGELFFGEGSRLTVL.

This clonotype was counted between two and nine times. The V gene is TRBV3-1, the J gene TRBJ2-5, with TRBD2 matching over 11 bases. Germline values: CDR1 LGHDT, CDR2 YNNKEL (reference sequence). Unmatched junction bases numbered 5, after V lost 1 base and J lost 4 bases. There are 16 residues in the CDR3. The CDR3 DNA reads TGTGCCAGCAGCCAAGTCACTAGCGGGAGTCCAGAGACCCAGTACTTC. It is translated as CASSQVTSGSPETQYF.

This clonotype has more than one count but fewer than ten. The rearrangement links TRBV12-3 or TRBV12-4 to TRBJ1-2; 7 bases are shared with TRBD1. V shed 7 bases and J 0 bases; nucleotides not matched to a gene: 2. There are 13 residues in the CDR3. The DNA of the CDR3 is TGTGCCAGCATGACAGGGACTAACTATGGCTACACCTTC. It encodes CASMTGTNYGYTF.

CDR3 DNA: TGCGCCAGCAGCCAATCCCGGACTAGCGGCTACAATGAGCAGTTCTTC. Its translation: CASSQSRTSGYNEQFF. The chain recombines TRBV4-1 with TRBJ2-1; 10 bases fit TRBD2. The germline gives CDR1 MGHRA, CDR2 YSYEKL. The CDR3 has 16 residues. V lost 2 bases, J lost 3 bases, and 4 bases stayed unmatched.

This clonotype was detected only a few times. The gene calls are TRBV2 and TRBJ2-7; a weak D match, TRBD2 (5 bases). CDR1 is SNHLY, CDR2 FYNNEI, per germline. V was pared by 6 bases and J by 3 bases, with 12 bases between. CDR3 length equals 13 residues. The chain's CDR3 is CASSNGLRYEQYF. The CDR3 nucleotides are TGTGCCAGCAGCAACGGACTGCGCTACGAGCAGTACTTC.

The CDR3 region is CASSPHFGRDLYSNQPQHF. CDR3 DNA sequence: TGTGCCAGCAGCCCCCATTTTGGGCGGGACCTTTATAGCAATCAGCCCCAGCATTTT. The chain links TRBV11-3 to TRBJ1-5; the D gene is possibly TRBD1 (5 bases). The CDR3 covers 19 residues. The V gene lost 5 bases and the J gene lost 0 bases, with 23 bases spanning the gap. Germline V gives CDR1 SGHNT, CDR2 YENEEA.

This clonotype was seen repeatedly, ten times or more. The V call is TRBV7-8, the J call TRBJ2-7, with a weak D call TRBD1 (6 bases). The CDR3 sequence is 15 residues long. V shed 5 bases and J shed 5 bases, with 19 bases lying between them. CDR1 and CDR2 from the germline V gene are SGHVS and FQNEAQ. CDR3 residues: CASSIPGQGRNEQYF. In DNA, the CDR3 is TGTGCCAGCAGCATCCCGGGACAAGGTCGTAACGAGCAGTACTTC.

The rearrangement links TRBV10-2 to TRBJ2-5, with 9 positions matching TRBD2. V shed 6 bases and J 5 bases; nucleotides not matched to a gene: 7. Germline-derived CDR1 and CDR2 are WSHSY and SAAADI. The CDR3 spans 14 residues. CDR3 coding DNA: TGCGCCAGCAGCCTAGCGGGGTACGGGGAGACCCAGTACTTC. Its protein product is CASSLAGYGETQYF.

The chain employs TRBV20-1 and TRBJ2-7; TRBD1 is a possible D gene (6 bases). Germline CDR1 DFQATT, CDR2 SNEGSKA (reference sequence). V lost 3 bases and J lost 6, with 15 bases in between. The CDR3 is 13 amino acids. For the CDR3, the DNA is TGCAGTGCTAGCATACAGGGTTCAAGCGAGCAGTACTTC. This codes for CSASIQGSSEQYF.

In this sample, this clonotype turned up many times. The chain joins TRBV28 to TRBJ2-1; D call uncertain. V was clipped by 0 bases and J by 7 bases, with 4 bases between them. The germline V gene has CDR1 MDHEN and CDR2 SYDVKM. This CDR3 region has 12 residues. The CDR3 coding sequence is TGTGCCAGCAGTTTATGGGCGAATGAGCAGTTCTTC. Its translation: CASSLWANEQFF.

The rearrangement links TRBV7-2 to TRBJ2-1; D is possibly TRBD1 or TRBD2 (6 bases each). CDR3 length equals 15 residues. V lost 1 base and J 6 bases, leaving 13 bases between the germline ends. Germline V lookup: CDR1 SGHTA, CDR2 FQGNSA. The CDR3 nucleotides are TGTGCCAGCAGCTTAGACGGGGGCTTCCCCAATGAGCAGTTCTTC. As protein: CASSLDGGFPNEQFF.

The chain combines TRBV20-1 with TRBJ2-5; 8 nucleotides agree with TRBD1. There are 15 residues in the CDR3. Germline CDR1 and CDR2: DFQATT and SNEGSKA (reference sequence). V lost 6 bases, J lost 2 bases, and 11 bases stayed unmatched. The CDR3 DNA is TGCAGTGCCACCCCGGGGCAGGGGGCTCAAGAGACCCAGTACTTC. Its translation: CSATPGQGAQETQYF.

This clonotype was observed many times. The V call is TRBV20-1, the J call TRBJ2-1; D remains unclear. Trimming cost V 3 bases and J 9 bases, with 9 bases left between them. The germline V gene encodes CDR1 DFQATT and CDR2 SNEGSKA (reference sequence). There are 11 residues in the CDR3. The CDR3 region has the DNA TGCAGTGCTAGCGTGTGGGGTGAGCAGTTCTTC. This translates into CSASVWGEQFF.

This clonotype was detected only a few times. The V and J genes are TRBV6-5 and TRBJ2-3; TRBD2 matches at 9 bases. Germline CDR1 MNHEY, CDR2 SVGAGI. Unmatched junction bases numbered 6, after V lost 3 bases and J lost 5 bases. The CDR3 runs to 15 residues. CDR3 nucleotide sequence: TGTGCCAGCAGTTATCTGCGGGGGGGCGGAGATACGCAGTATTTT. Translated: CASSYLRGGGDTQYF.

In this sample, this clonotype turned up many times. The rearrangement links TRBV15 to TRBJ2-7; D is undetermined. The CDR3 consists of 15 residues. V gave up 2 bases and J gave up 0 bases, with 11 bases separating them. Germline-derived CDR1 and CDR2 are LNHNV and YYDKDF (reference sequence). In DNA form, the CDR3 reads TGTGCCACCAGCAGATTCGTCGGCCCCTCCTACGAGCAGTACTTC. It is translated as CATSRFVGPSYEQYF.